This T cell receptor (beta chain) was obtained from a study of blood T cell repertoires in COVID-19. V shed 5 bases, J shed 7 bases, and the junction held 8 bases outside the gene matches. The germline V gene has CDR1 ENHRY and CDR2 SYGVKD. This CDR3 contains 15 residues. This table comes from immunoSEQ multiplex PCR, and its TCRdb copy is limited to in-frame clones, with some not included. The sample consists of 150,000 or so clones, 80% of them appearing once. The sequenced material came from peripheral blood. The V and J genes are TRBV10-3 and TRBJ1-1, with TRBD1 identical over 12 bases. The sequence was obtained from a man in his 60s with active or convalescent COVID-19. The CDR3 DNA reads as TGTGCCATCAGTAGCCGGGACAGGGGGCTGAATGAAGCTTTCTTT. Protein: CAISSRDRGLNEAFF.